This TCR beta chain was sequenced during a study of control samples from healthy donors and cancer patients. The repertoire was sequenced with immunoSEQ multiplex PCR; TCRdb's copy has only in-frame clones and lacks some. The sample carries over 150,000 clones, over 95% recorded once. The CDR3 loop spans 13 amino acids. The V gene end was trimmed by 5 bases and the J gene end by 11 bases; junction bases not matched to a gene: 8. Germline V lookup: CDR1 LNHDA, CDR2 SQIVND (reference sequence). The receptor was isolated from a woman aged 25 to 39 in good health. V is TRBV19 and J is TRBJ1-4, with 7 bases aligning to TRBD1. The sequenced sample was blood. CDR3 nucleotide sequence: TGTGCCAGTAGTCCCTTCGGGACAGCTAAACTGTTTTTT. Residues: CASSPFGTAKLFF.